The next 24 T cell receptor beta chains were all read from a single sample in a study of molecular identifiers for immune sequencing clone quantification. MiXCR, applied by TCRdb to the PCR reads, yields one record per CDR3 protein. There are about 320,000 distinct CDR3 sequences in the sample; around a fifth occur only once, and about 0.79% lies in the top ten. Sequenced sample: naive CD8+ T cells from blood, with Jurkat cell RNA spiked in. Subset defined: FACS-sorted CD8+CD4-CCR7+CD45RA+ naive T cells. These TCRs come from a human donor in good health. Some libraries in this study had Jurkat cell RNA spiked in.

This clonotype was recorded at least ten times. V is TRBV15 and J is TRBJ2-3; 11 nucleotides align to TRBD2. Germline values: CDR1 LNHNV, CDR2 YYDKDF (reference sequence). J gave up 2 bases and V 5 bases, and 3 bases lay outside the gene matches. The CDR3 totals 15 residues. The CDR3 bases are TGTGCCACCAGCCCGGGACTAGCGGACACAGATACGCAGTATTTT. This translates into CATSPGLADTDTQYF.

This clonotype was seen repeatedly, ten times or more. The chain employs TRBV5-6 and TRBJ2-3, with a possible D match to TRBD1 (6 bases). V lost 6 bases and J 2 bases, leaving 16 bases between the germline ends. Per the germline V gene, CDR1 is SGHDT and CDR2 is YYEEEE. The CDR3 covers 15 residues. The CDR3 nucleotides are TGTGCCAGCAACCCCCGGGACACCTTCACAGATACGCAGTATTTT. Translating gives CASNPRDTFTDTQYF.

This clonotype showed up many times. The CDR3 DNA follows: TGTGCCAGCAGCCCACGGGACAGCAACTCCTACGAGCAGTACTTC. It encodes CASSPRDSNSYEQYF. The chain uses TRBV3-2 and TRBJ2-7; the table's D call, TRBD1, has no DNA check behind it. TRBV3-2 is deemed a pseudogene. The CDR3 totals 15 residues.

Many counts were recorded for this clonotype. V and J are TRBV5-1 and TRBJ2-5; 7 bases line up with TRBD1. The ends lost 2 bases at V and 2 bases at J; junction bases unmatched: 6. Looked up from germline, CDR1 is SGHRS and CDR2 is YFSETQ. The CDR3 runs 15 residues. The CDR3 DNA is TGCGCCAGCAGCTTTTCGGGACAGAGACAAGAGACCCAGTACTTC. Residues: CASSFSGQRQETQYF.

This clonotype was picked up many times. The chain links TRBV2 to TRBJ2-3; D gene unclear. CDR1 is SNHLY, CDR2 FYNNEI, per germline. Trimming stripped 7 bases from V and 4 bases from J, with 12 bases between. CDR3 size: 13 residues. CDR3 sequence: CASTGENADTQYF. CDR3 in DNA: TGTGCCAGCACGGGTGAGAACGCAGATACGCAGTATTTT.

This clonotype was seen at least ten times. In nucleotides, the CDR3 is TGTGCCAGCAGCCTTGGCGCGGGGTTCGAGCAGTACTTC. Its protein product is CASSLGAGFEQYF. The V gene is TRBV6-4, the J gene TRBJ2-7; tentatively, D is TRBD2 (6 bases). The V gene's germline CDR1 is MRHNA and CDR2 SNTAGT. V was shortened by 6 bases and J by 6 bases, with 15 bases between the two germline ends. The length of the CDR3 is 13 residues.

There are many counts of this clonotype. This rearrangement joins TRBV4-1 to TRBJ1-1; no clear D gene. This CDR3 contains 14 residues. Per the germline V gene, CDR1 is MGHRA and CDR2 is YSYEKL. V lost 2 bases and J 3 bases, leaving 10 bases between the germline ends. CDR3 nucleotide sequence: TGCGCCAGCAGCCAAATAGGCGGGGACACTGAAGCTTTCTTT. Its translation is CASSQIGGDTEAFF.

This clonotype appeared many times. This chain joins TRBV6-6 and TRBJ2-1, with TRBD1 matching over 8 bases. Germline V CDR1 and CDR2: MNHNY, SVGAGI (reference sequence). The V gene end was trimmed by 6 bases and the J gene end by 8 bases; junction bases not matched to a gene: 21. The CDR3 extends over 18 amino acids. The DNA for the CDR3 is TGTGCCAGCAGCCCCTATCTATCCCCTCCCGGACAGGGCTATGAGCAGTTCTTC. The encoded protein is CASSPYLSPPGQGYEQFF.

The sample holds many counts of this clonotype. This sequence joins TRBV4-1 and TRBJ2-5; 7 bases are a match to TRBD2. Germline loops: CDR1 MGHRA, CDR2 YSYEKL. V gave up 0 bases and J gave up 1 base; unmatched junction bases: 2. The CDR3 runs 15 residues. The CDR3 sequence is CASSQEGRVQETQYF. The CDR3 DNA is TGCGCCAGCAGCCAAGAGGGGAGGGTCCAAGAGACCCAGTACTTC.

On this clonotype itself: Possible read error: a much larger clone is one base away. Here the CDR3 omits its conserved ending phenylalanine or tryptophan, so a read error is the likely source. This chain links TRBV14 with TRBJ2-7; maybe TRBD2 (5 bases). The germline V gene encodes CDR1 SGHDN and CDR2 FVKESK. Trimming took 3 bases from V and 3 from J, leaving 9 bases between them. This CDR3 has 13 residues. The CDR3 reads CASSHVRGYEQYS. The CDR3 coding sequence is TGTGCCAGCAGCCATGTACGGGGCTACGAGCAGTACTCC.

With regard to this clonotype: A much larger clone is a single base away; this may be a read error. This chain connects TRBV30 to TRBJ2-1; 8 bases line up with TRBD2. This CDR3 spans 12 amino acids. Per the germline V gene, CDR1 is GTSNPN and CDR2 is SVGIG (reference sequence). V was clipped by 5 bases and J by 11 bases; unmatched bases: 8. The DNA for the CDR3 is TGTGCCTGGGACGGGGGGGGCGCTCAGCAGTTCTTC. Its protein product is CAWDGGGAQQFF.

The rearrangement links TRBV24-1 to TRBJ2-2, with a tentative D call TRBD2 (5 bases). Germline lookup yields CDR1 KGHDR and CDR2 SFDVKD. Between the trimmed V and J ends, which lost 9 bases and 5 bases, there was a span of 12 bases. The CDR3 is made up of 13 amino acids. The CDR3 DNA sequence: TGTGCCACCTCCGAGGGCCGTACCGGGGAGCTGTTTTTT. This translates into CATSEGRTGELFF.

This clonotype was seen at least ten times. The chain combines TRBV6-4 with TRBJ2-1; TRBD2 aligns across 11 bases. The CDR3 is made up of 14 amino acids. Germline V gives CDR1 MRHNA, CDR2 SNTAGT. After removal of 5 bases from V and 9 bases from J, the junction contained 6 bases not matched to a gene. CDR3 protein: CASSTGLAGGEQFF. CDR3 bases: TGTGCCAGCAGTACAGGACTAGCGGGCGGTGAGCAGTTCTTC.

This clonotype was counted many times. V usage is TRBV29-1 and J usage is TRBJ2-7, with D perhaps TRBD2 (5 bases). Germline V lookup: CDR1 SQVTM, CDR2 ANQGSEA. V lost 7 bases, J lost 3 bases, and 13 bases lay in between. The CDR3 contains 12 residues. CDR3: CSAGIGDYEQYF. CDR3 nucleotides: TGCAGCGCCGGGATAGGCGACTACGAGCAGTACTTC.

This clonotype was counted many times. This sequence joins TRBV4-3 and TRBJ1-4; TRBD1 matches 7 bases. The junction had 11 bases not matched to a gene; V was cut back by 1 base and J by 6 bases. The CDR3 covers 17 residues. CDR1 is LGHNA and CDR2 is YSLEER in the germline V gene. CDR3: CASSQGAGGSTHEKLFF. In DNA, the CDR3 is TGCGCCAGCAGCCAAGGAGCAGGGGGAAGTACTCATGAAAAACTGTTTTTT.

The chain carries TRBV7-9 and TRBJ1-2; D gene uncertain. Trimming removed 7 bases from V and 7 bases from J, with 22 bases in between. The CDR3 covers 15 residues. Germline V gives CDR1 SEHNR, CDR2 FQNEAQ (reference sequence). The CDR3: CASTPKEGEDAGYTF. Here the CDR3 DNA reads TGTGCCAGCACCCCGAAGGAGGGAGAGGATGCTGGCTACACCTTC.

There are many counts of this clonotype. The chain carries TRBV28 and TRBJ1-2, with D hard to call. V was clipped by 1 base and J by 3 bases, with 12 bases between them. CDR3 length: 15 amino acids. The germline gives CDR1 MDHEN, CDR2 SYDVKM. CDR3 residues: CASSLSLGSYYGYTF. In nucleotides, the CDR3 is TGTGCCAGCAGTTTATCCCTAGGGAGTTACTATGGCTACACCTTC.

This clonotype was picked up many times. The chain uses TRBV7-9 and TRBJ2-7, with TRBD1 matching 7 bases. The CDR3 spans 14 residues. V shed 1 base and J 2 bases; nucleotides not matched to a gene: 2. The V gene's germline CDR1 is SEHNR and CDR2 FQNEAQ (reference sequence). The CDR3 spells CASSLGDRTYEQYF. In DNA form, the CDR3 reads TGTGCCAGCAGCTTAGGGGACAGAACCTACGAGCAGTACTTC. Complete variable domain (other parts from reference TRBV7-9 and TRBJ2-7): DTGVSQNPRHKITKRGQNVTFRCDPISEHNRLYWYRQTLGQGPEFLTYFQNEAQLEKSRLLSDRFSAERPKGSFSTLEIQRTEQGDSAMYLCASSLGDRTYEQYFGPGTRLTVT.

Notes on this clonotype: A much larger clone lies one base from this, so it may be a read error. The J gene is TRBJ1-5, the V gene TRBV27, with a tentative D call TRBD1 (6 bases). This CDR3 region has 13 residues. Per the germline V gene, CDR1 is MNHEY and CDR2 is SMNVEV (reference sequence). The CDR3 nucleotides read TGTGCCAGCAGACTCACAGGGTATCAGTCCCAGCATTTT. Its translation is CASRLTGYQSQHF.

This clonotype occurred many times. This sequence joins TRBV25-1 and TRBJ2-1; D is possibly TRBD2 (6 bases). From germline, CDR1 is MGHDK and CDR2 SYGVNS. This CDR3 has 14 amino acids. Between the trimmed V and J ends, which lost 7 bases and 0 bases, there was a span of 10 bases. The CDR3 DNA is TGTGCCAGCACGGACTATGGCTCCTACAATGAGCAGTTCTTC. Translating gives CASTDYGSYNEQFF.

At least ten counts were recorded for this clonotype. The V and J genes are TRBV6-5 and TRBJ1-1; 7 positions match TRBD1. V gave up 6 bases and J gave up 2 bases; unmatched junction bases: 3. This CDR3 region has 13 residues. The germline CDR1 and CDR2 sequences are MNHEY and SVGAGI. The CDR3 loop reads CASSQGVNTEAFF. In nucleotides, the CDR3 is TGTGCCAGCAGCCAGGGGGTTAACACTGAAGCTTTCTTT.

This clonotype has ten or more counts. The chain employs TRBV20-1 and TRBJ2-1; a weak D match, TRBD1 (6 bases). The CDR3 is 15 residues long. Trimming removed 1 base from V and 4 bases from J, with 14 bases in between. Germline CDR1 DFQATT, CDR2 SNEGSKA (reference sequence). CDR3: CSARVVGGSYNEQFF. In DNA form, the CDR3 reads TGCAGTGCTAGAGTGGTAGGGGGAAGTTACAATGAGCAGTTCTTC.

As regards this clonotype: This sequence may be a read error, since a much larger clone differs from it by one base. This rearrangement joins TRBV12-3 or TRBV12-4 to TRBJ2-3; the D is unclear. Trimming pared 8 bases from V and 0 bases from J, leaving 12 bases between. This CDR3 region has 14 residues. The CDR3 loop reads CASGLKGSTDTQYF. The DNA for the CDR3 is TGTGCCAGCGGTCTCAAAGGAAGCACAGATACGCAGTATTTT.

This clonotype was seen repeatedly, ten times or more. V usage is TRBV15 and J usage is TRBJ2-7; D not resolved. V dropped 5 bases and J dropped 2 bases, with 10 bases sitting between them. The CDR3 spans 13 residues. Looked up from germline, CDR1 is LNHNV and CDR2 is YYDKDF (reference sequence). The CDR3 loop is CATSSEAAYEQYF. In DNA form, the CDR3 reads TGTGCCACCAGCTCAGAAGCAGCCTACGAGCAGTACTTC.